This T cell receptor (beta chain) originates from a study of blood T cell repertoires in COVID-19. Turning to the study itself: The United States, Italy and Spain provided the acute and convalescent COVID-19 samples.

This clone has more than one count but fewer than ten. The CDR3 contains 14 residues. Looked up from germline, CDR1 is KGHSH and CDR2 is LQKENI. V shed 0 bases and J shed 1 base, with 7 bases lying between them. Assignments of participants to cohorts depended upon their own reported clinical history. Sequencing used immunoSEQ multiplex PCR; TCRdb keeps in-frame clones, though not all of them. The sample records over 300,000 clones, 85% to 90% being singletons. This TCR derives from a woman aged 18-29 years who had recovered from COVID-19. The V gene is TRBV18, the J gene TRBJ2-7; D not resolved. The sample consisted of PBMCs or T cells enriched from blood (not recorded which). Here the CDR3 DNA reads TGTGCCAGCTCACCACCCTCCGGGTCCTACGAGCAGTACTTC. Its translation: CASSPPSGSYEQYF.